The present entry profiles one TCR beta chain with its context. Its cognate antigen is unknown. In the sorted-subset replicate PCRs, around 200 ng DNA, 25,000 to 35,000 T cell genomes, was used. The protocol was immunoSEQ multiplex PCR, while the TCRdb copy is restricted to in-frame clones and leaves out a portion. This table holds 2 million to 2.5 million clones, approximately 95% found once. Germline V gene data show CDR1 as SGHAT and CDR2 as FQNNGV. This CDR3 has 13 residues. V gave up 8 bases and J gave up 5 bases; unmatched junction bases: 3. This record belongs to a study of shared clonotypes between healthy human individuals. Study-wide results and limits: For naive CD4 cells, roughly 5.5% of clonotypes were shared across a few donors.

This chain joins TRBV11-2 and TRBJ1-5; 10 nucleotides line up with TRBD1. Sequenced sample: naive CD4+ T cells from PBMCs. Stated subset: CD45RA+ positively selected. The receptor was isolated from a man between 18 and 29 years old in good health. Some clones in this sample may be carry-over from other donors' samples. CDR3 nucleotides: TGTGCCAGCTGCGGGACAGGGGATCAGCCCCAGCATTTT. Protein: CASCGTGDQPQHF. Full variable domain (rest looked up from reference TRBV11-2 and TRBJ1-5): EAGVAQSPRYKIIEKRQSVAFWCNPISGHATLYWYQQILGQGPKLLIQFQNNGVVDDSQLPKDRFSAERLKGVDSTLKIQPAKLEDSAVYLCASCGTGDQPQHFGDGTRLSIL.